This TCR beta chain was observed in a study of control samples from healthy donors and cancer patients. Trimming left V 0 bases short and J 3 bases short, with 14 bases between. The V gene's germline CDR1 is MNHEY and CDR2 SVGEGT. The CDR3 is 16 amino acids. Sequenced by immunoSEQ multiplex PCR; TCRdb stores in-frame clones only, minus some. The data contain some 150,000 clones, roughly 90% of them singletons. The V gene is TRBV6-2 or TRBV6-3, the J gene TRBJ1-2, with D perhaps matching TRBD1 (5 bases). The sequence was collected from a man under 40 in good health. Sequencing was done on a sample of blood. The DNA of the CDR3 is TGTGCCAGCAGTTACTCGAGAGGGGAAGTTTACTATGGCTACACCTTC. This codes for CASSYSRGEVYYGYTF.